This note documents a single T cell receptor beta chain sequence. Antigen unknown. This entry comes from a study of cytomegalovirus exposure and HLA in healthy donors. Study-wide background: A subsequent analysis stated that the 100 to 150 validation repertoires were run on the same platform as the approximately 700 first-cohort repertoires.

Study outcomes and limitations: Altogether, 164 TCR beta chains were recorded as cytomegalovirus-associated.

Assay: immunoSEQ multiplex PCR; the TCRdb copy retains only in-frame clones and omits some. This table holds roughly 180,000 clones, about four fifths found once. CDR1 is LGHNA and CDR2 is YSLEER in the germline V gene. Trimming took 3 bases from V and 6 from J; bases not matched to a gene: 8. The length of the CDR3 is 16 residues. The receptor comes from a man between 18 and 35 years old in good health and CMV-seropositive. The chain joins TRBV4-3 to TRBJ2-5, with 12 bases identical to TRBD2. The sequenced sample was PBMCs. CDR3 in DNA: TGCGCCAGCAGCCAGGGCGGACTAGCGGGACAGCAGACCCAGTACTTC. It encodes CASSQGGLAGQQTQYF.